This T cell receptor (beta chain) is from a study of T cells in Graves' hyperthyroidism and ophthalmopathy. Regions amplified from RNA transcripts were the TCR beta CDR3 regions. HTBI primers were used for first-round RT-PCR of the TCR CDR3. MiXCR, run by TCRdb on the multiplex PCR reads, gives a single entry per CDR3 protein. The sample contains almost 500,000 distinct CDR3 sequences, about 20% of which appear only once. General study points: The model anticipated ophthalmopathy a median approximately 6.6 months pre-onset.

CDR3 size: 14 residues. The germline CDR1 and CDR2 sequences are MDHEN and SYDVKM. Details on this clonotype: Its cognate antigen is unknown. Being one base from a much bigger clone, this may be a read error.

The diagnostic basis comprised clinical symptoms, serum thyroxine and TRAb, thyroid ultrasound and orbital computed tomography. Using 9.5 to 10 ml of fresh peripheral blood, PBMCs were prepared. This chain joins TRBV28 and TRBJ1-2, with D hard to call. The source of this sequence is a woman in her 70s with Graves' ophthalmopathy. Sequenced: blood. The CDR3 DNA follows: TGTGTCAGCAGTTTAGGTACCACTGGCTATGGCTACACCTTC. Protein sequence: CVSSLGTTGYGYTF.